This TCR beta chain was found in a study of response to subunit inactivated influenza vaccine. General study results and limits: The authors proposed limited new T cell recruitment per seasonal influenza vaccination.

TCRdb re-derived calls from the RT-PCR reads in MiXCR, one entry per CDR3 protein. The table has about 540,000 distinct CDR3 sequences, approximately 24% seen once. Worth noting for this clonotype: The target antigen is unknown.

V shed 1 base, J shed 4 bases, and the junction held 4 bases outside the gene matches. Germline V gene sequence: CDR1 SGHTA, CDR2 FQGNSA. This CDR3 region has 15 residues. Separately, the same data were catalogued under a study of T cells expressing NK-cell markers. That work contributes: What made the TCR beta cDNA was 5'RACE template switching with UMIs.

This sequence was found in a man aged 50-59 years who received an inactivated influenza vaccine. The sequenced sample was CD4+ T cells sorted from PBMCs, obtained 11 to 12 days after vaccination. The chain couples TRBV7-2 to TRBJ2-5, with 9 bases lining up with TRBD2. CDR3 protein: CASSLVAGARETQYF. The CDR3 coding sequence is TGTGCCAGCAGCTTAGTAGCGGGAGCTCGAGAGACCCAGTACTTC.